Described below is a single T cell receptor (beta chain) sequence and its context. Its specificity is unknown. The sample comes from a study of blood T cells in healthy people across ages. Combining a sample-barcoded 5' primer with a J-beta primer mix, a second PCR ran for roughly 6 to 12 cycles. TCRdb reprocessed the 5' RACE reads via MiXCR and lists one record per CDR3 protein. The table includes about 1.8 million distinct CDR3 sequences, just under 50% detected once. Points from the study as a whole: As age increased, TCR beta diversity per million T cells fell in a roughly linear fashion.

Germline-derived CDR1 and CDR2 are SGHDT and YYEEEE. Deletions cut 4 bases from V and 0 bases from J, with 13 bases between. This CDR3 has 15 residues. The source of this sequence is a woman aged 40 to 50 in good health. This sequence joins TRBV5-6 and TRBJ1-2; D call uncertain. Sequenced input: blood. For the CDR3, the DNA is TGTGCCAGCAGCAACTCCGGGGAGGCTAACTATGGCTACACCTTC. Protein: CASSNSGEANYGYTF.